Below, 25 T cell receptor beta chains from the same sample are listed, as sequenced in a study of cytomegalovirus exposure and HLA in healthy donors. The PCR used 60 Vbeta and 13 Jbeta primers. TCRdb's copy holds only in-frame clones and misses some; the assay was immunoSEQ multiplex PCR. There are under 200,000 clones in the sample; around three quarters occur only once, and around 2% lies in the top ten. The specimen was PBMCs. These receptors all come from a man in his forties or fifties in good health and CMV-seropositive.

The chain employs TRBV6-1 and TRBJ2-5; D is undetermined. The germline V gene has CDR1 MNHNS and CDR2 SASEGT. The V and J ends lost 1 base and 5 bases respectively, with 11 bases between them. The CDR3 totals 14 residues. The CDR3 region has the DNA TGTGCCAGCAGTGAAGACCGAGGAACGGAGACCCAGTACTTC. The encoded protein is CASSEDRGTETQYF.

This clone was counted between two and nine times. The chain uses TRBV9 and TRBJ1-5; the match to TRBD1 covers 10 bases. The germline gives CDR1 SGDLS, CDR2 YYNGEE. With V trimmed by 3 bases and J by 5 bases, 2 bases remained unmatched. The CDR3 has 14 residues. Here the CDR3 DNA reads TGTGCCAGCAGCGACGGGACAGGGGATCAGCCCCAGCATTTT. Translation: CASSDGTGDQPQHF.

This sequence joins TRBV10-3 and TRBJ1-5; 9 nucleotides agree with TRBD1. Germline CDR1 and CDR2: ENHRY and SYGVKD. This CDR3 is 14 amino acids long. V shed 6 bases, J shed 7 bases, and the junction held 7 bases outside the gene matches. Here the CDR3 reads CAISPTGGEQPQHF. DNA for the CDR3: TGTGCCATCAGCCCGACAGGGGGTGAACAGCCCCAGCATTTT.

The gene calls are TRBV15 and TRBJ2-5, with 8 positions matching TRBD2. Germline values: CDR1 LNHNV, CDR2 YYDKDF (reference sequence). The V and J ends lost 0 bases and 5 bases, in that order; junction bases with no gene match: 2. CDR3 length: 14 residues. CDR3 sequence reads: CATSREVAGETQYF. The DNA of the CDR3 is TGTGCCACCAGCAGAGAAGTAGCGGGGGAGACCCAGTACTTC. The variable domain in full, with the rest retrieved from reference TRBV15 and TRBJ2-5, is DAMVIQNPRYQVTQFGKPVTLSCSQTLNHNVMYWYQQKSSQAPKLLFHYYDKDFNNEADTPDNFQSRRPNTSFCFLDIRSPGLGDTAMYLCATSREVAGETQYFGPGTRLLVL.

CDR3 DNA: TGTGCCAGCAGCCAAGATTCGGGTCAGGGGGCCTTCAAAAACATTCAGTACTTC. Its protein is CASSQDSGQGAFKNIQYF. V is TRBV4-2 and J is TRBJ2-4; 8 bases map to TRBD1. Trimming cost V 0 bases and J 3 bases; bases outside gene matches: 10. The CDR3 covers 18 residues. Per the germline V gene, CDR1 is LGHNA and CDR2 is YNFKEQ.

There are a few counts of this clone. The chain has TRBV7-9 and TRBJ2-3; 10 bases map to TRBD2. Germline CDR1 SEHNR, CDR2 FQNEAQ (reference sequence). J gave up 2 bases and V 4 bases, and 12 bases lay outside the gene matches. This CDR3 contains 18 residues. This CDR3 reads CASSSRGGLADLTDTQYF. The CDR3 region has the DNA TGTGCCAGCAGCTCCCGGGGTGGACTAGCGGACCTCACAGATACGCAGTATTTT.

This clone was found a few times. Additional DNA sequences in this sample encode the identical CDR3. This chain connects TRBV9 to TRBJ1-2, with D hard to call. This CDR3 comprises 13 residues. Trimming removed 0 bases from V and 2 bases from J, with 5 bases in between. Germline V gene data show CDR1 as SGDLS and CDR2 as YYNGEE. The DNA of the CDR3 is TGTGCCAGCAGCGTAGACAGAAACTATGGCTACACCTTC. This encodes CASSVDRNYGYTF.

V gene TRBV5-8 combines with J gene TRBJ1-5; D uncertain. Germline V CDR1 and CDR2: SGHTS, YDEGEE. Trimming cost V 3 bases and J 5 bases, with 9 bases left between them. The length of the CDR3 is 13 residues. In DNA, the CDR3 is TGTGCCAGCAGCTCCCTACAGCATCAGCCCCAGCATTTT. This gives the protein CASSSLQHQPQHF.

This clone has just a few counts. V and J are TRBV5-5 and TRBJ2-3; possibly TRBD2 for D (6 bases). From germline, CDR1 is SGHKS and CDR2 YYEKEE (reference sequence). The CDR3 length is 15 residues. The V end was cut by 0 bases, the J end by 2 bases, with 10 bases between. CDR3 DNA sequence: TGTGCCAGCAGCTTGGGGGGGGTTTCCACAGATACGCAGTATTTT. Amino acid sequence: CASSLGGVSTDTQYF.

This clone was counted only a few times. CDR3 coding DNA: TGTGCCAGCAGTGACCTAGCGGGGAGCACAGATACGCAGTATTTT. As protein: CASSDLAGSTDTQYF. The V call is TRBV6-4, the J call TRBJ2-3; TRBD2 agrees at 9 bases. Germline V gene lookup returns CDR1 MRHNA and CDR2 SNTAGT. The ends lost 2 bases at V and 0 bases at J; junction bases unmatched: 0. The CDR3 is 15 amino acids.

This chain links TRBV7-6 with TRBJ2-1, with TRBD2 matching over 15 bases. With 4 bases clipped from V and 3 bases from J, the junction kept 4 bases outside the gene matches. Per germline, CDR1 SGHVS and CDR2 FNYEAQ. The CDR3 contains 17 residues. CDR3 in amino acids: CASSSGLAGGDYNEQFF. Written as DNA, the CDR3 is TGTGCCAGCAGCTCGGGACTAGCGGGGGGAGACTACAATGAGCAGTTCTTC.

The chain joins TRBV29-1 to TRBJ1-2, with 9 bases aligning to TRBD1. The CDR3 covers 16 residues. V shed 3 bases, J shed 8 bases, and the junction held 16 bases outside the gene matches. Germline V CDR1 and CDR2: SQVTM, ANQGSEA. The CDR3 DNA reads TGCAGCGTTGATGCGTACGGGACAGGGTTCCGGTGGGGCTACACCTTC. This encodes CSVDAYGTGFRWGYTF. The full variable domain, completed using reference TRBV29-1 and TRBJ1-2, is SAVISQKPSRDICQRGTSLTIQCQVDSQVTMMFWYRQQPGQSLTLIATANQGSEATYESGFVIDKFPISRPNLTFSTLTVSNMSPEDSSIYLCSVDAYGTGFRWGYTFGSGTRLTVV.

This clone was counted once. This chain links TRBV6-6 with TRBJ1-4; 9 nucleotides line up with TRBD1. The V segment lost 7 bases and the J segment 4 bases; nucleotides outside the gene matches: 7. Germline V CDR1 and CDR2: MNHNY, SVGAGI (reference sequence). The CDR3 runs 15 residues. Here the CDR3 DNA reads TGTGCCAGCACACCCCCGGGACAGGGTAATGAAAAACTGTTTTTT. Its translation: CASTPPGQGNEKLFF.

The CDR3 protein is CAISEFAGDNIQYF. As DNA, the CDR3 is TGTGCCATCAGTGAGTTTGCGGGGGACAACATTCAGTACTTC. The chain is built from TRBV10-3 and TRBJ2-4; 7 bases are a match to TRBD2. V shed 1 base, J shed 7 bases, and the junction held 4 bases outside the gene matches. Per the germline V gene, CDR1 is ENHRY and CDR2 is SYGVKD. The CDR3 extends over 14 amino acids.

V gene TRBV6-6 combines with J gene TRBJ2-5; the D gene is possibly TRBD2 (5 bases). Germline V gene data show CDR1 as MNHNY and CDR2 as SVGAGI (reference sequence). The CDR3 loop spans 14 amino acids. V was trimmed by 5 bases and J by 5 bases, leaving 15 bases between them. The CDR3 nucleotides read TGTGCCAGCAGTACCCCCTTGGGAGCGGAGACCCAGTACTTC. Protein product: CASSTPLGAETQYF.

J is TRBJ2-5 and V is TRBV21-1; TRBD2, the D gene given by the table, was not confirmed from the DNA. TRBV21-1 counts as a pseudogene. The CDR3 runs to 14 residues. CDR3 in amino acids: CASSKVGGESAQYF. For the CDR3, the DNA is TGTGCCAGCAGCAAAGTGGGGGGGGAGAGCGCCCAGTACTTC.

The V gene is TRBV29-1, the J gene TRBJ1-4; no clear D gene. V lost 0 bases, J lost 14 bases, and 10 bases lay in between. Germline V lookup: CDR1 SQVTM, CDR2 ANQGSEA. CDR3 size: 11 residues. CDR3: CSVEDLGSLFF. As DNA, the CDR3 is TGCAGCGTTGAAGACCTCGGGAGTCTGTTTTTT.

This clone was found a few times. The rearrangement joins TRBV4-1 to TRBJ1-2; 8 positions agree with TRBD1. This CDR3 has 14 residues. CDR1 MGHRA and CDR2 YSYEKL come from the germline V gene. V dropped 1 base and J dropped 7; count of bases not matched to a gene: 5. CDR3 nucleotide sequence: TGCGCCAGCAGCCAAGTTCCAGGGGGCGGTGGCTACACCTTC. Translating it yields CASSQVPGGGGYTF.

This CDR3 is CASSLVSGGEQYF. The CDR3 nucleotides read TGTGCCAGCAGCTTAGTCTCAGGAGGCGAGCAGTACTTC. V and J are TRBV7-8 and TRBJ2-7, with D possibly TRBD2 on 5 matching bases. CDR1 is SGHVS and CDR2 is FQNEAQ in the germline V gene. V gave up 1 base and J gave up 6 bases, with 10 bases separating them. The CDR3 runs 13 residues.

This clone was seen at least ten times. This rearrangement joins TRBV18 to TRBJ1-1; weak D call: TRBD1 (5 bases). The CDR3 sequence is 13 residues long. Trimming removed 4 bases at V and 5 bases at J, with 11 bases between. Germline V CDR1 and CDR2: KGHSH, LQKENI. The chain's CDR3 is CASSLNSGTEAFF. The DNA for the CDR3 is TGTGCCAGCTCACTTAATTCAGGGACTGAAGCTTTCTTT.

This clone came up a few times. J is TRBJ1-4 and V is TRBV4-3, with D uncertain. Germline lookup yields CDR1 LGHNA and CDR2 YSLEER. V was clipped by 0 bases and J by 11 bases, with 7 bases between them. The CDR3 totals 12 residues. CDR3 loop: CASSQDPFKLFF. The CDR3 nucleotides read TGCGCCAGCAGCCAAGACCCGTTTAAACTGTTTTTT.

Turning to this clone: Sequence at one end of the junction differs from germline and may be a read error. The gene calls are TRBV4-3 and TRBJ1-2, with a possible D match to TRBD1 (5 bases). This CDR3 is built from 15 residues. The germline V gene encodes CDR1 LGHNA and CDR2 YSLEER. For the CDR3, the DNA is TGCGCCAGCGGCCAAGATTGGGAAGGGGTTGATGGCTACACCTTC. Translation gives CASGQDWEGVDGYTF.

This clone turned up a few times. V gene TRBV11-2 combines with J gene TRBJ1-2, with TRBD1 matching 11 bases. Germline loops: CDR1 SGHAT, CDR2 FQNNGV. This CDR3 region has 15 residues. The J segment lost 7 bases and the V segment lost 1 base, leaving 5 bases of the junction unmatched. CDR3 coding DNA: TGTGCCAGCAGCTTAGGGGGACAGGGGGTAGGTGGCTACACCTTC. Translating gives CASSLGGQGVGGYTF.

This clone was counted between two and nine times. The CDR3 coding sequence is TGCAGCGTTGAACTATTCTCTGGAAACACCATATATTTT. Translated: CSVELFSGNTIYF. J is TRBJ1-3 and V is TRBV29-1; no firm D call. V lost 2 bases and J lost 0, with 5 bases in between. Germline CDR1 and CDR2: SQVTM and ANQGSEA. The CDR3 contains 13 residues.

The J gene is TRBJ2-5, the V gene TRBV10-3; D unresolved. The CDR3 totals 15 residues. Between the trimmed V and J ends, which lost 5 bases and 0 bases, there was a span of 13 bases. Germline assignment: CDR1 ENHRY and CDR2 SYGVKD. CDR3 nucleotides: TGTGCCATCAGTCGAGGTCAGTCGAACCAAGAGACCCAGTACTTC. The encoded protein is CAISRGQSNQETQYF.